The next 32 T cell receptor beta chains were all read from a single sample in a study of blood T cells in healthy people across ages (dated by TCRdb to the mid-2010s). Receptor libraries were prepared by 5' RACE. Sequenced on an Illumina HiSeq 2500. The second PCR ran for roughly 7 to 11 cycles and used a J-beta primer mix along with a sample-barcoded 5' primer. In TCRdb, the public reads were trimmed at Q25 with fastp and aligned with MiXCR, with productive beta chains retained. Rows with a matching CDR3 protein are joined into one entry that keeps the most common DNA and genes. The sample yields 650,000 to 800,000 distinct CDR3 sequences; more than 40% were counted once. The top ten constitute about 19% of the sample. The sample was blood. The receptors originated from a man in his 60s in good health.

The CDR3 coding sequence is TGTGCCAGCAGCCCGCTAGCGGGGGGGCGGGGAGAGCAGTTCTTC. Encoded protein: CASSPLAGGRGEQFF. The genes are TRBV12-3 or TRBV12-4 and TRBJ2-1; 12 bases align to TRBD2. J lost 10 bases, V lost 6 bases, and 10 bases had no gene match. The CDR3 contains 15 residues.

The chain carries TRBV18 and TRBJ2-1, with 11 positions matching TRBD2. The germline V gene has CDR1 KGHSH and CDR2 LQKENI. V gave up 3 bases and J gave up 6 bases; unmatched junction bases: 4. The CDR3 has 15 residues. The CDR3 loop reads CASSPAGTSGNEQFF. CDR3 coding DNA: TGTGCCAGCTCACCGGCAGGGACTAGCGGCAATGAGCAGTTCTTC.

The J gene is TRBJ1-5, the V gene TRBV12-3 or TRBV12-4; 7 bases align to TRBD1. The V segment lost 2 bases and the J segment 4 bases; nucleotides outside the gene matches: 5. The CDR3 contains 15 residues. The DNA of the CDR3 is TGTGCCAGCAGTTTACGTCCGGGACAGAATCAGCCCCAGCATTTT. It translates to CASSLRPGQNQPQHF.

The chain uses TRBV6-1 and TRBJ2-1; the match to TRBD1 covers 9 bases. The CDR3 contains 15 residues. V shed 5 bases and J 7 bases; nucleotides not matched to a gene: 9. Germline V gene data show CDR1 as MNHNS and CDR2 as SASEGT. The chain's CDR3 is CASSPGQGTQNEQFF. The CDR3 DNA is TGTGCCAGCAGTCCGGGACAGGGTACTCAAAATGAGCAGTTCTTC.

This clonotype has more than one count but fewer than ten. This rearrangement joins TRBV20-1 to TRBJ1-1, with a tentative D call TRBD1 (5 bases). The germline V and J ends were trimmed by 2 bases and 2 bases, with 12 bases remaining between them. Germline CDR1 is DFQATT and CDR2 is SNEGSKA (reference sequence). The CDR3 spans 14 residues. The CDR3 bases are TGCAGTGCTAGATATGGGGGTTACAACACTGAAGCTTTCTTT. Protein sequence: CSARYGGYNTEAFF.

The V call is TRBV4-3, the J call TRBJ2-7; maybe TRBD1 (6 bases). The V and J ends lost 0 bases and 3 bases respectively, with 12 bases between them. The CDR3 has 15 amino acids. Looked up from germline, CDR1 is LGHNA and CDR2 is YSLEER. For the CDR3, the DNA is TGCGCCAGCAGCCAAGAGGGTAGGGGGTTCTACGAGCAGTACTTC. It yields the protein CASSQEGRGFYEQYF.

The chain carries TRBV12-3 or TRBV12-4 and TRBJ2-3; 12 bases are a match to TRBD2. The CDR3 runs to 17 residues. V trimming: 6 bases; J trimming: 5 bases; junction bases outside the gene matches: 12. For the CDR3, the DNA is TGTGCCAGCAGGCTTGGGCTAGCGGGGGGGCCGTTAGATACGCAGTATTTT. Its protein is CASRLGLAGGPLDTQYF.

This clonotype occurred a few times. The chain links TRBV27 to TRBJ2-4; weak D call: TRBD1 (6 bases). The CDR3 has 15 amino acids. V was clipped by 7 bases and J by 3 bases, with 16 bases between them. Germline V gene lookup returns CDR1 MNHEY and CDR2 SMNVEV (reference sequence). The CDR3 spells CASISYEGDKNIQYF. CDR3 coding DNA: TGTGCCAGCATCTCATACGAGGGGGACAAAAACATTCAGTACTTC.

Only a few counts were recorded for this clonotype. The chain has TRBV18 and TRBJ2-5, with D tentatively TRBD2 (6 bases). Trimming cost V 0 bases and J 10 bases, with 9 bases left between them. Germline V gene sequence: CDR1 KGHSH, CDR2 LQKENI. The CDR3 covers 12 residues. The DNA for the CDR3 is TGTGCCAGCTCACCACCGCGGGGCGACCAGTACTTC. The encoded protein is CASSPPRGDQYF.

This rearrangement joins TRBV2 to TRBJ2-3, with D possibly TRBD2 on 6 matching bases. Germline V gives CDR1 SNHLY, CDR2 FYNNEI. Trimming cost V 7 bases and J 0 bases, with 14 bases left between them. CDR3 length: 15 residues. The CDR3 reads CASKKTRTSTDTQYF. The DNA of the CDR3 is TGTGCCAGCAAAAAGACTAGAACTAGCACAGATACGCAGTATTTT.

Comments on this clonotype: Compared with germline, one end of the junction differs, possibly owing to a read error. This rearrangement joins TRBV5-5 to TRBJ2-2, with 7 bases matching TRBD1. CDR3 size: 14 residues. Looked up from germline, CDR1 is SGHKS and CDR2 is YYEKEE (reference sequence). CDR3 residues: CASSLDRATGELFF. Written as DNA, the CDR3 is TGCGCCAGCAGCCTCGACAGGGCCACCGGGGAGCTGTTTTTT.

The chain recombines TRBV5-6 with TRBJ2-7, with D possibly being TRBD2 (5 bases). The CDR3 covers 15 residues. Trimming stripped 6 bases from V and 0 bases from J, with 16 bases between. CDR1 and CDR2 from the germline V gene are SGHDT and YYEEEE. CDR3 nucleotides: TGTGCCAGCACCCCAAATAGTGGACTCTCCTACGAGCAGTACTTC. Its protein product is CASTPNSGLSYEQYF. The whole variable domain, remainder taken from reference TRBV5-6 and TRBJ2-7, is DAGVTQSPTHLIKTRGQQVTLRCSPKSGHDTVSWYQQALGQGPQFIFQYYEEEERQRGNFPDRFSGHQFPNYSSELNVNALLLGDSALYLCASTPNSGLSYEQYFGPGTRLTVT.

The chain links TRBV20-1 to TRBJ2-5; TRBD1 matches 7 bases. CDR1 is DFQATT, CDR2 SNEGSKA, per germline (reference sequence). V trimming: 3 bases; J trimming: 5 bases; junction bases outside the gene matches: 9. There are 14 residues in the CDR3. The CDR3 spells CSASKMGQRETQYF. The DNA of the CDR3 is TGCAGTGCTAGCAAAATGGGACAGAGGGAGACCCAGTACTTC.

This clonotype was recorded only once. The rearrangement links TRBV11-2 to TRBJ2-4; TRBD2 matches 8 bases. This CDR3 is built from 15 residues. Germline CDR1 reads SGHAT; CDR2 reads FQNNGV. The junction had 17 bases not matched to a gene; V was cut back by 6 bases and J by 13 bases. The CDR3 bases are TGTGCCAGCAGTCTTGGGGGACTAGGGAGTTTAGAGCAGTACTTC. Amino acids: CASSLGGLGSLEQYF.

A word on this clonotype: A read error may be the cause here, since a much bigger clone is one base away. V usage is TRBV12-3 or TRBV12-4 and J usage is TRBJ2-4; maybe TRBD1 (5 bases). This CDR3 has 14 amino acids. In nucleotides, the CDR3 is TGTGCCAGCAGTCCGAGCAGGGCTGGAAACGTTCAGTACTTC. This codes for CASSPSRAGNVQYF.

This clonotype was observed once. The chain recombines TRBV27 with TRBJ2-5; TRBD2 agrees at 16 bases. The CDR3 sequence is 17 residues long. The V gene end was trimmed by 6 bases and the J gene end by 11 bases; junction bases not matched to a gene: 15. Germline CDR1 and CDR2: MNHEY and SMNVEV (reference sequence). The CDR3 DNA follows: TGTGCCAGCAGGCCTCCGGGACTAGCGGGAGGGCTTAATGAGCAGTACTTC. Translating gives CASRPPGLAGGLNEQYF.

The chain has TRBV11-2 and TRBJ2-5; D gene unclear. This CDR3 is built from 14 residues. CDR1 SGHAT and CDR2 FQNNGV come from the germline V gene. The V end was cut by 9 bases, the J end by 1 base, with 15 bases between. The CDR3 DNA is TGTGCCAGGCCTTTTGCCATTAGCCAAGAGACCCAGTACTTC. Protein: CARPFAISQETQYF. The full variable domain, its missing parts supplied by reference TRBV11-2 and TRBJ2-5, is EAGVAQSPRYKIIEKRQSVAFWCNPISGHATLYWYQQILGQGPKLLIQFQNNGVVDDSQLPKDRFSAERLKGVDSTLKIQPAKLEDSAVYLCARPFAISQETQYFGPGTRLLVL.

The sample holds a few counts of this clonotype. The genes are TRBV3-1 and TRBJ2-1; 10 positions agree with TRBD2. CDR1 LGHDT and CDR2 YNNKEL come from the germline V gene (reference sequence). This CDR3 comprises 17 residues. V was pared by 4 bases and J by 5 bases, with 11 bases of the junction left unmatched. Here the CDR3 DNA reads TGTGCCAGCAGCCCCCGAAATAGCGGGGGGCCCCACAATGAGCAGTTCTTC. This encodes CASSPRNSGGPHNEQFF.

V usage is TRBV7-9 and J usage is TRBJ2-3, with 14 bases aligning to TRBD2. The CDR3 totals 17 residues. Germline loops: CDR1 SEHNR, CDR2 FQNEAQ (reference sequence). The ends lost 7 bases at V and 4 bases at J; junction bases unmatched: 10. The CDR3 here is CASTTGGLAGAPDTQYF. CDR3 bases: TGTGCCAGCACCACCGGGGGACTAGCGGGAGCTCCAGATACGCAGTATTTT.

This clonotype was picked up a small number of times. This chain uses TRBV10-3 with TRBJ2-3, with D tentatively TRBD2 (6 bases). Germline V gene lookup returns CDR1 ENHRY and CDR2 SYGVKD. Trimming left V 9 bases short and J 2 bases short, with 15 bases between. This CDR3 has 14 residues. The CDR3 sequence is CAMRRGVDTDTQYF. The CDR3 bases are TGTGCCATGCGGCGGGGCGTCGACACAGATACGCAGTATTTT.

V gene TRBV5-6 combines with J gene TRBJ1-2; D gene uncertain. The CDR3 has 13 residues. CDR1 is SGHDT, CDR2 YYEEEE, per germline. V gave up 5 bases and J gave up 4 bases, with 12 bases separating them. The CDR3 region has the DNA TGTGCCAGCAGGGCTGGTGGAGTCTATGGCTACACCTTC. The encoded protein is CASRAGGVYGYTF.

The V gene is TRBV6-5, the J gene TRBJ1-2, with 7 bases matching TRBD1. Trimming took 4 bases from V and 1 from J; bases not matched to a gene: 3. The CDR3 runs 14 residues. In germline, CDR1 is MNHEY, CDR2 SVGAGI. For the CDR3, the DNA is TGTGCCAGCAGTTCCGGGACAGTTAACTATGGCTACACCTTC. Its protein is CASSSGTVNYGYTF.

The rearrangement joins TRBV6-2 or TRBV6-3 to TRBJ2-7, with 9 bases identical to TRBD2. Per germline, CDR1 MNHEY and CDR2 SVGEGT. With V trimmed by 4 bases and J by 5 bases, 12 bases remained unmatched. The CDR3 contains 16 residues. CDR3 sequence: CASSSSGGPGTDEQYF. The CDR3 bases are TGTGCCAGCAGTTCGAGCGGGGGGCCGGGGACCGACGAGCAGTACTTC.

The CDR3 region is CATRQPGTGDEQFF. The CDR3 DNA sequence: TGTGCCACCAGGCAACCCGGGACAGGGGATGAGCAGTTCTTC. The J gene is TRBJ2-1, the V gene TRBV15; 10 nucleotides align to TRBD1. The CDR3 runs 14 residues. CDR1 is LNHNV and CDR2 is YYDKDF in the germline V gene (reference sequence). V shed 6 bases, J shed 8 bases, and the junction held 7 bases outside the gene matches.

The chain couples TRBV20-1 to TRBJ2-1, with D hard to call. The CDR3 is made up of 15 amino acids. Germline lookup yields CDR1 DFQATT and CDR2 SNEGSKA (reference sequence). Trimming took 0 bases from V and 5 from J, leaving 14 bases between them. CDR3 protein: CSARDLRSLDNEQFF. In nucleotides, the CDR3 is TGCAGTGCTAGAGATCTCCGGAGCCTAGACAATGAGCAGTTCTTC.

The chain employs TRBV20-1 and TRBJ2-2; 10 bases line up with TRBD1. The CDR3 has 13 amino acids. In germline, CDR1 is DFQATT, CDR2 SNEGSKA (reference sequence). CDR3 DNA: TGCAGCGGACAGGGGGAAAACACCGGGGAGCTGTTTTTT. This translates into CSGQGENTGELFF.

The rearrangement uses TRBV5-1 and TRBJ1-2; TRBD1 agrees at 7 bases. The germline V gene encodes CDR1 SGHRS and CDR2 YFSETQ. The length of the CDR3 is 14 residues. With V trimmed by 4 bases and J by 3 bases, 6 bases remained unmatched. CDR3 region: CASSIQGEDYGYTF. The CDR3 DNA sequence: TGCGCCAGCAGCATCCAGGGGGAAGACTATGGCTACACCTTC.

Points on this clonotype: A much larger clone is a single base away; this may be a read error. The chain uses TRBV29-1 and TRBJ2-7; D unclear. The CDR3 is made up of 13 amino acids. CDR1 is SQVTM and CDR2 is ANQGSEA in the germline V gene. Trimming cost V 4 bases and J 1 base, with 11 bases left between them. In DNA form, the CDR3 reads TGCAGCGTTGTTACAGAAAGATCCTACGAGCAGTACTTC. This sequence encodes CSVVTERSYEQYF.

This clonotype was recorded many times. This rearrangement joins TRBV7-8 to TRBJ1-2; tentatively, D is TRBD1 (5 bases). The CDR3 loop spans 13 amino acids. Deletions cut 5 bases from V and 2 bases from J, with 9 bases between. The germline V gene has CDR1 SGHVS and CDR2 FQNEAQ. The CDR3 nucleotides read TGTGCCAGCAGCCCGGACACCAACTATGGCTACACCTTC. Translation gives CASSPDTNYGYTF.

The rearrangement joins TRBV9 to TRBJ2-1; no definite D call. CDR1 is SGDLS, CDR2 YYNGEE, per germline. The CDR3 covers 13 residues. Trimming cost V 0 bases and J 4 bases, with 5 bases left between them. In DNA, the CDR3 is TGTGCCAGCAGCGTAGCTGTTTACAATGAGCAGTTCTTC. Translation gives CASSVAVYNEQFF.

The gene calls are TRBV6-2 or TRBV6-3 and TRBJ2-3; D remains ambiguous. Per the germline V gene, CDR1 is MNHEY and CDR2 is SVGEGT. The V gene lost 5 bases and the J gene lost 10 bases, with 13 bases spanning the gap. This CDR3 is built from 12 residues. The CDR3 coding sequence is TGTGCCAGCAGTATCCGCATGGTTGCGCAGTATTTT. Residues: CASSIRMVAQYF.

This clonotype was recorded only once. The rearrangement links TRBV6-5 to TRBJ2-3, with 8 bases matching TRBD1. Germline V gene lookup returns CDR1 MNHEY and CDR2 SVGAGI. The trim removed 11 bases at V and 0 bases at J, leaving 4 bases unmatched. The CDR3 contains 13 residues. CDR3 in amino acids: CAVRQGSTDTQYF. CDR3 in DNA: TGTGCCGTGCGACAGGGGAGCACAGATACGCAGTATTTT.